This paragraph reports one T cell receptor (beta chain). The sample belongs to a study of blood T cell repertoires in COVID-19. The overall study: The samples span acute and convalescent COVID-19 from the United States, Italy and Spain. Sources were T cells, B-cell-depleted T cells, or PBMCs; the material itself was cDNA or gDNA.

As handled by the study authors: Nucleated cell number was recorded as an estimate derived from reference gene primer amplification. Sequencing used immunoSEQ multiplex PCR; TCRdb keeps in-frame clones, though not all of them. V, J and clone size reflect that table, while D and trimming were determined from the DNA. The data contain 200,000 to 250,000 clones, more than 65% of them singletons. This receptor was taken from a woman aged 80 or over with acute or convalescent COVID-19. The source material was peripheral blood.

The CDR3 sequence is CASSRPQGPSYGYTF. Written as DNA, the CDR3 is TGTGCCAGCAGTCGACCCCAGGGGCCTAGCTATGGCTACACCTTC. The chain carries TRBV6-6 and TRBJ1-2, with a possible D match to TRBD1 (6 bases). The CDR3 loop spans 15 amino acids. The V gene's germline CDR1 is MNHNY and CDR2 SVGAGI (reference sequence). V lost 5 bases and J 4 bases, leaving 17 bases between the germline ends.